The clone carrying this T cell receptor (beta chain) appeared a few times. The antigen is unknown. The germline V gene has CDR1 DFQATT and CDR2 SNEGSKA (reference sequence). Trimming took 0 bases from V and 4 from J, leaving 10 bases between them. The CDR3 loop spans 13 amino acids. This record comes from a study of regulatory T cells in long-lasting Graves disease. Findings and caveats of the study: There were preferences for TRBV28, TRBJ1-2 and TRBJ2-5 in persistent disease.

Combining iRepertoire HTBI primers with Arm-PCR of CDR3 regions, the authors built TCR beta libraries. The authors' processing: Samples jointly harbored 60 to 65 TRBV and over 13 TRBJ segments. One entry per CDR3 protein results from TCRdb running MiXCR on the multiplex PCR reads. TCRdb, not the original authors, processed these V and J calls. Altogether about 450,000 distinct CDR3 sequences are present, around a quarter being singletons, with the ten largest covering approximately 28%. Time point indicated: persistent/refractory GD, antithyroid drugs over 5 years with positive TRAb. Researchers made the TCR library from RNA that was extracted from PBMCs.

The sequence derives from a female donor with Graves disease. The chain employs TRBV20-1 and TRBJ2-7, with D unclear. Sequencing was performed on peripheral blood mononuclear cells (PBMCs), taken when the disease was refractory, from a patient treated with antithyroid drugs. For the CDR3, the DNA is TGCAGTGCTAGAGAGAGTCTCGGATACGAGCAGTACTTC. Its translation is CSARESLGYEQYF.